This T cell receptor (beta chain) stems from a study of blood T cells in healthy people across ages. Notes on the study in general: Naive T cell percentage and TCR beta diversity correlated strongly.

For the second PCR, which ran for 7 to 11 cycles, a sample-barcoded 5' primer and a J-beta primer mix were used. Unique molecular identifiers of 12 random nucleotides labeled each cDNA. TCRdb independently ran MiXCR on the 5' RACE reads; one entry per CDR3 protein. The sample carries 1.5 million or so distinct CDR3 sequences, around two fifths recorded once. Worth noting for this clonotype: Its antigen is undetermined.

The V and J ends lost 3 bases and 0 bases respectively, with 12 bases between them. CDR1 and CDR2 (germline): DFQATT, SNEGSKA (reference sequence). This CDR3 has 15 residues. Sequenced material: blood. The V call is TRBV20-1, the J call TRBJ1-3, with D possibly being TRBD1 (6 bases). The TCR originated in a woman under 30 in good health. The CDR3: CSASVGQFSGNTIYF. CDR3 in DNA: TGCAGTGCTAGTGTCGGACAGTTCTCTGGAAACACCATATATTTT.